The 15 T cell receptor beta chains in this list originate from one sample, sequenced in a study of blood T cell repertoires in COVID-19 (dated by TCRdb to about 2020). Library prep was done by the immunoSEQ multiplex PCR assay. TCRdb limited this immuneACCESS table to in-frame rearrangements with V and J called. A share of clones is missing; checked studies link under half to unresolved V genes, and the rest is unexplained. The table for this sample lists fewer than 350,000 clones; around 81% of them were counted only once. The leading ten clones occupy 2.5% to 3% of the sample. Sample: peripheral blood. These receptors were obtained from a woman aged 60-75 years with active or convalescent COVID-19.

V is TRBV5-4 and J is TRBJ2-5; D is possibly TRBD1 (5 bases). The germline V gene has CDR1 SGHNT and CDR2 YYREEE (reference sequence). Trimming took off 1 base at V and 2 bases at J, with 6 bases between the two ends. CDR3 length equals 13 residues. For the CDR3, the DNA is TGTGCCAGCAGCTTGAAGGGGCAAGAGACCCAGTACTTC. Protein sequence: CASSLKGQETQYF.

The rearrangement links TRBV7-9 to TRBJ2-7, with D tentatively TRBD2 (7 bases). Trimming pared 1 base from V and 2 bases from J, leaving 12 bases between. From germline, CDR1 is SEHNR and CDR2 FQNEAQ (reference sequence). This CDR3 is 15 amino acids long. Here the CDR3 DNA reads TGTGCCAGCAGCTTAGTAAGGGGGAGGGCCTACGAGCAGTACTTC. It is translated as CASSLVRGRAYEQYF.

J is TRBJ1-1 and V is TRBV5-1; unclear D gene. The CDR3 contains 14 residues. The ends were cut back, 8 bases at V and 5 bases at J, with 19 bases in the middle. Germline-derived CDR1 and CDR2 are SGHRS and YFSETQ. The CDR3 sequence: CASRQTGGGTEAFF. Here the CDR3 DNA reads TGCGCCAGTAGACAAACGGGAGGTGGAACTGAAGCTTTCTTT.

This chain uses TRBV7-9 with TRBJ1-1; D is ambiguous. Between the trimmed V and J ends, which lost 3 bases and 1 base, there was a span of 6 bases. The CDR3 has 13 amino acids. From germline, CDR1 is SEHNR and CDR2 FQNEAQ (reference sequence). The DNA of the CDR3 is TGTGCCAGCAGCTTGAGAGAGAACACTGAAGCTTTCTTT. As protein: CASSLRENTEAFF.

This clone occurred once. The chain recombines TRBV18 with TRBJ2-1, with D maybe TRBD2 (7 bases). The CDR3 runs to 14 residues. Germline V gene data show CDR1 as KGHSH and CDR2 as LQKENI. V lost 2 bases and J 9 bases, leaving 14 bases between the germline ends. The CDR3 DNA follows: TGTGCCAGCTCACCAGAGGGGGGGCCTAGTGAGCAGTTCTTC. Residues: CASSPEGGPSEQFF. Filled out from reference TRBV18 and TRBJ2-1, the complete variable domain reads NAGVMQNPRHLVRRRGQEARLRCSPMKGHSHVYWYRQLPEEGLKFMVYLQKENIIDESGMPKERFSAEFPKEGPSILRIQQVVRGDSAAYFCASSPEGGPSEQFFGPGTRLTVL.

This chain joins TRBV28 and TRBJ2-1; 9 nucleotides line up with TRBD2. The V gene end was trimmed by 4 bases and the J gene end by 5 bases; junction bases not matched to a gene: 9. The germline V gene encodes CDR1 MDHEN and CDR2 SYDVKM. The length of the CDR3 is 16 residues. For the CDR3, the DNA is TGTGCCAGCAGTTCCATAGCGGGGGCCCAAAACAATGAGCAGTTCTTC. Protein sequence: CASSSIAGAQNNEQFF.

The chain carries TRBV5-5 and TRBJ1-2; possible D gene TRBD1, 5 bases. Trimming took off 7 bases at V and 3 bases at J, with 13 bases between the two ends. Looked up from germline, CDR1 is SGHKS and CDR2 is YYEKEE (reference sequence). This CDR3 comprises 13 residues. CDR3 amino acids: CASLTAHDYGYTF. The CDR3 DNA is TGTGCCAGCCTGACAGCCCACGACTATGGCTACACCTTC.

This clone appeared many times. An end of the junction does not agree with germline; a read error may underlie this. The same CDR3 is also encoded by other DNA sequences in this sample. The chain employs TRBV7-7 and TRBJ2-7; possible D gene TRBD2, 5 bases. Germline V gene lookup returns CDR1 SSHAT and CDR2 FNYEAQ (reference sequence). The CDR3 length is 14 residues. CDR3 residues: CASSLAQGSHEQYF. CDR3 nucleotide sequence: TGTGCTAGCAGCTTAGCCCAAGGGAGCCACGAGCAGTACTTC. Using reference TRBV7-7 and TRBJ2-7 for the parts outside the CDR3, the full variable domain is GAGVSQSPRYKVTKRGQDVTLRCDPISSHATLYWYQQALGQGPEFLTYFNYEAQPDKSGLPSDRFSAERPEGSISTLTIQRTEQRDSAMYRCASSLAQGSHEQYFGPGTRLTVT.

V and J are TRBV18 and TRBJ2-2; perhaps TRBD1 as D (6 bases). The length of the CDR3 is 15 residues. The V end was cut by 3 bases, the J end by 0 bases, with 8 bases between. Per the germline V gene, CDR1 is KGHSH and CDR2 is LQKENI. CDR3 sequence: CASSPGATNTGELFF. In DNA form, the CDR3 reads TGTGCCAGCTCACCGGGGGCGACGAACACCGGGGAGCTGTTTTTT.

The rearrangement joins TRBV7-2 to TRBJ1-4; possible D gene TRBD1, 5 bases. Per the germline V gene, CDR1 is SGHTA and CDR2 is FQGNSA. There are 16 residues in the CDR3. The ends were cut back, 1 base at V and 0 bases at J, with 9 bases in the middle. The CDR3 region has the DNA TGTGCCAGCAGCTTAGTTGGGGCCACAACTAATGAAAAACTGTTTTTT. The encoded protein is CASSLVGATTNEKLFF.

The CDR3: CASSQGRGNYEQYF. The DNA of the CDR3 is TGTGCCAGCAGCCAAGGCAGGGGGAACTACGAGCAGTACTTC. The V and J genes are TRBV3-1 (or the pseudogene TRBV3-2) and TRBJ2-7, with 7 bases that match TRBD1. Germline loops: CDR1 LGHDT, CDR2 YNNKEL (reference sequence). CDR3 length: 14 amino acids. The V and J ends lost 1 base and 3 bases, in that order; junction bases with no gene match: 3.

The chain combines TRBV2 with TRBJ1-2; tentative D call: TRBD1 (5 bases). The CDR3 contains 16 residues. The germline gives CDR1 SNHLY, CDR2 FYNNEI. V was pared by 4 bases and J by 4 bases, with 19 bases between. The CDR3 nucleotides are TGTGCCAGCAGTGCAGGGAGGGGCCTAACCGGCTATGGCTACACCTTC. This encodes CASSAGRGLTGYGYTF.

This chain uses TRBV9 with TRBJ1-4; the D is unclear. Trimming left V 4 bases short and J 7 bases short, with 17 bases between. CDR3 length: 15 residues. Germline values: CDR1 SGDLS, CDR2 YYNGEE. DNA of the CDR3: TGTGCCAGCAGCATGGAGGAAGGTTTTAGTGAAAAACTGTTTTTT. The encoded protein is CASSMEEGFSEKLFF.

The gene calls are TRBV10-3 and TRBJ2-3, with D possibly matching TRBD1 (6 bases). CDR3 length: 13 residues. The ends were cut back, 10 bases at V and 0 bases at J, with 11 bases in the middle. CDR1 ENHRY and CDR2 SYGVKD come from the germline V gene. The CDR3: CATLGGSTDTQYF. DNA of the CDR3: TGTGCCACCTTAGGGGGTAGCACAGATACGCAGTATTTT.

The V gene is TRBV9, the J gene TRBJ1-3; 7 bases match TRBD1. The CDR3 contains 17 residues. V lost 0 bases, J lost 2 bases, and 8 bases stayed unmatched. The germline CDR1 and CDR2 sequences are SGDLS and YYNGEE. The CDR3 DNA follows: TGTGCCAGCAGCGTAGCTCTATTAGACAGGGCTGGAAACACCATATATTTT. This encodes CASSVALLDRAGNTIYF.